Below are 5 T cell receptor beta chains sequenced from a single sample in a study of T cell clonotyping in hematopoietic cell transplantation (dated by TCRdb to the early 2020s). Library generation was performed with the immunoSEQ multiplex PCR assay. The table was pulled from immuneACCESS by TCRdb, which kept in-frame rearrangements only. Such tables lose some clones; where checked, under half of the loss comes from unresolved V genes, and the rest has no known cause. This sample gives more than 5,000 clones in total; about a third of them show up just once. The top ten clones comprise less than 20% of the sample. Read against the paper, the sample's time point label means: 30 days after allo-HCT. The input for sequencing was peripheral blood mononuclear cells, taken 30 days after allogeneic stem cell transplant. The receptors stem from a female patient aged 50-60 years who had an allogeneic stem cell transplant from an unrelated donor, so the T cells may come from the graft donor. Some clones in this sample may be carry-over from other donors' samples.

The chain is built from TRBV6-6 and TRBJ1-1; tentative D call: TRBD1 (5 bases). The germline V gene encodes CDR1 MNHNY and CDR2 SVGAGI (reference sequence). The CDR3 runs to 13 residues. The V end was cut by 6 bases, the J end by 5 bases, with 13 bases between. The CDR3 loop reads CASRQGGGTEAFF. The CDR3, as DNA: TGTGCCAGCAGGCAGGGTGGAGGGACTGAAGCTTTCTTT.

The rearrangement uses TRBV6-5 and TRBJ1-6; D gene ambiguous. V was pared by 6 bases and J by 9 bases, with 15 bases between. The CDR3 length is 14 residues. Germline loops: CDR1 MNHEY, CDR2 SVGAGI. CDR3 in amino acids: CASRIDQEGSPLHF. CDR3 sequence (DNA): TGTGCCAGCAGGATAGACCAAGAGGGTTCACCCCTCCACTTT.

The rearrangement links TRBV30 to TRBJ1-2; D is undetermined. V was cut by 8 bases and J by 8 bases, with 15 bases left in between. CDR1 is GTSNPN, CDR2 SVGIG, per germline (reference sequence). The CDR3 contains 11 residues. The CDR3 loop is CATTSREGYTF. For the CDR3, the DNA is TGTGCCACGACTTCGCGAGAGGGCTACACCTTC.

This chain joins TRBV29-1 and TRBJ1-1, with D perhaps TRBD1 (6 bases). Germline CDR1 reads SQVTM; CDR2 reads ANQGSEA. The CDR3 loop spans 13 amino acids. V was cut by 8 bases and J by 8 bases, with 21 bases left in between. CDR3 region: CSTTGTSAAEAFF. In nucleotides, the CDR3 is TGCAGCACAACCGGGACATCCGCTGCCGAAGCTTTCTTT.

Remarks on this clone: One end of the junction is discordant with germline, which a read error may explain. V and J are TRBV29-1 and TRBJ2-1; 9 nucleotides agree with TRBD2. CDR3 length: 11 residues. CDR1 is SQVTM and CDR2 is ANQGSEA in the germline V gene. The chain's CDR3 is CGVTSGNEQFF. CDR3 DNA sequence: TGCGGCGTAACTAGCGGGAATGAGCAGTTCTTC.